The 23 T cell receptor beta chains below come from one sample, sequenced in a study of blood T cell repertoires in COVID-19. Profiled with immunoSEQ multiplex PCR; TCRdb holds only in-frame clones, not every one. Altogether 99,000 or so clones are present, 85% to 90% being singletons, with the ten largest covering about 15%. Sequences were obtained from peripheral blood. Source of these receptors: a man between 45 and 60 years old with acute or convalescent COVID-19.

The CDR3 is CATSSPQGSQPQHF. The CDR3 DNA sequence: TGTGCCACCAGCAGCCCCCAGGGGAGTCAGCCCCAGCATTTT. V gene TRBV15 combines with J gene TRBJ1-5; D is possibly TRBD1 (6 bases). Germline lookup yields CDR1 LNHNV and CDR2 YYDKDF (reference sequence). The CDR3 has 14 residues. V dropped 3 bases and J dropped 6 bases, with 12 bases sitting between them.

Points on this clone: Within the sample, other DNA sequences also encode this same CDR3. The chain employs TRBV7-2 and TRBJ2-7; D is possibly TRBD2 (5 bases). The CDR3 extends over 12 amino acids. Trimming stripped 0 bases from V and 5 bases from J, with 5 bases between. Germline V CDR1 and CDR2: SGHTA, FQGNSA. Here the CDR3 reads CASSLAGDEQYF. In DNA, the CDR3 is TGTGCCAGCAGCTTAGCCGGGGACGAGCAGTACTTC.

The chain joins TRBV10-3 to TRBJ2-2; 7 bases map to TRBD1. Germline V gene data show CDR1 as ENHRY and CDR2 as SYGVKD. The V and J ends lost 0 bases and 6 bases, in that order; junction bases with no gene match: 1. The CDR3 spans 14 residues. The CDR3, as DNA: TGTGCCATCAGTGAGTCTGGGACAGCCGGGGAGCTGTTTTTT. Translation gives CAISESGTAGELFF.

The CDR3 nucleotides read TGTGCCAGCAGCTTTCGCAGGGGGGGGTTTACTAGCGGGATTCTTGAGCAGTTCTTC. Encoded protein: CASSFRRGGFTSGILEQFF. This chain joins TRBV11-2 and TRBJ2-1; 10 bases match TRBD2. V trimming: 3 bases; J trimming: 9 bases; junction bases outside the gene matches: 20. CDR1 is SGHAT and CDR2 is FQNNGV in the germline V gene. CDR3 length equals 19 residues.

The genes are TRBV6-1 and TRBJ2-5; 7 bases map to TRBD2. The CDR3 consists of 15 residues. Germline loops: CDR1 MNHNS, CDR2 SASEGT. Germline trimming cut 2 bases from V and 5 bases from J; bases unmatched to any gene: 8. The CDR3 DNA follows: TGTGCCAGCAGTGAATCTGGGGCCGGGGGGGAGACCCAGTACTTC. Translated, it gives CASSESGAGGETQYF.

The gene calls are TRBV2 and TRBJ2-2, with 7 positions matching TRBD2. This CDR3 contains 16 residues. Looked up from germline, CDR1 is SNHLY and CDR2 is FYNNEI. J lost 6 bases, V lost 5 bases, and 12 bases had no gene match. CDR3 loop: CASSTSGTLIAGELFF. The CDR3 nucleotides read TGTGCCAGCAGTACGAGCGGGACTTTGATCGCCGGGGAGCTGTTTTTT. Filled out from reference TRBV2 and TRBJ2-2, the complete variable domain reads EPEVTQTPSHQVTQMGQEVILRCVPISNHLYFYWYRQILGQKVEFLVSFYNNEISEKSEIFDDQFSVERPDGSNFTLKIRSTKLEDSAMYFCASSTSGTLIAGELFFGEGSRLTVL.

The chain joins TRBV20-1 to TRBJ2-1, with TRBD2 matching over 11 bases. With V trimmed by 3 bases and J by 12 bases, 7 bases remained unmatched. The CDR3 is 13 residues long. Germline CDR1 is DFQATT and CDR2 is SNEGSKA (reference sequence). CDR3 DNA: TGCAGTGCTAGTAGCGGGAGGGCGGGGAGGCAGTTCTTC. It specifies CSASSGRAGRQFF.

The chain is built from TRBV7-2 and TRBJ1-3, with a possible D match to TRBD1 (6 bases). This CDR3 region has 14 residues. V was clipped by 1 base and J by 2 bases, with 6 bases between them. Germline lookup yields CDR1 SGHTA and CDR2 FQGNSA. CDR3 sequence reads: CASSLDRAGNTIYF. The CDR3 nucleotides are TGTGCCAGCAGCTTAGACAGGGCTGGAAACACCATATATTTT.

This clone was recorded a few times. The J gene is TRBJ2-2, the V gene TRBV6-5; 8 bases map to TRBD1. The germline V gene encodes CDR1 MNHEY and CDR2 SVGAGI. The length of the CDR3 is 16 residues. V lost 4 bases and J lost 7; bases outside the gene matches: 11. The CDR3 DNA is TGTGCCAGCAGTTTCACCCGAGGACAGGGACTCGGGGAGCTGTTTTTT. Translation: CASSFTRGQGLGELFF.

The V and J genes are TRBV25-1 and TRBJ2-1; D perhaps matches TRBD2 (6 bases). The V gene's germline CDR1 is MGHDK and CDR2 SYGVNS. The V and J ends lost 1 base and 1 base respectively, with 11 bases between them. CDR3 length equals 16 residues. The chain's CDR3 is CASSEWEDFSYNEQFF. The CDR3 nucleotides read TGTGCCAGCAGTGAATGGGAGGACTTTTCCTACAATGAGCAGTTCTTC.

J is TRBJ2-2 and V is TRBV28; D may be TRBD2 (6 bases). The CDR3 runs to 14 residues. CDR1 and CDR2 (germline): MDHEN, SYDVKM. V lost 10 bases and J lost 3, with 15 bases in between. The CDR3 coding sequence is TGTGCCACAAAAACCGGGACTTACACCGGGGAGCTGTTTTTT. Protein product: CATKTGTYTGELFF.

The chain combines TRBV28 with TRBJ2-5; TRBD1 matches at 9 bases. CDR3 length: 15 residues. Trimming removed 5 bases from V and 4 bases from J; junction bases left unmatched: 8. The germline gives CDR1 MDHEN, CDR2 SYDVKM. The CDR3 region has the DNA TGTGCCAGCAGTGGACAGGGGTGGCGCTCAGAGACCCAGTACTTC. Protein: CASSGQGWRSETQYF.

This chain joins TRBV27 and TRBJ2-7, with D perhaps TRBD2 (6 bases). The CDR3 runs 15 residues. Trimming pared 5 bases from V and 4 bases from J, leaving 18 bases between. Germline V gene data show CDR1 as MNHEY and CDR2 as SMNVEV (reference sequence). The CDR3: CASSPSWTGVYEQYF. CDR3 nucleotide sequence: TGTGCCAGCAGTCCTAGCTGGACGGGAGTGTACGAGCAGTACTTC.

This clone was detected only a few times. This CDR3 is CASSLEVGGVGDQYF. CDR3 DNA sequence: TGCGCCAGCAGCTTGGAGGTAGGGGGCGTCGGGGACCAGTACTTC. This chain links TRBV5-1 with TRBJ2-5; 7 bases map to TRBD1. The CDR3 spans 15 residues. Trimming took 0 bases from V and 10 from J; bases not matched to a gene: 12. From germline, CDR1 is SGHRS and CDR2 YFSETQ.

Here the CDR3 DNA reads TGTGCCAGCAGTACAGGGGGCTATGGCTACACCTTC. Its protein is CASSTGGYGYTF. The chain has TRBV12-3 or TRBV12-4 and TRBJ1-2; TRBD1 aligns across 8 bases. Trimming took 5 bases from V and 4 from J; bases not matched to a gene: 0. The CDR3 has 12 amino acids.

The chain has TRBV6-1 and TRBJ2-1; perhaps TRBD1 as D (5 bases). Looked up from germline, CDR1 is MNHNS and CDR2 is SASEGT. The CDR3 runs to 16 residues. Trimming pared 3 bases from V and 0 bases from J, leaving 12 bases between. This CDR3 is CASSDIDSSSYNEQFF. The CDR3 bases are TGTGCCAGCAGTGATATAGACAGTAGCTCCTACAATGAGCAGTTCTTC.

This chain connects TRBV5-4 to TRBJ2-5; D is ambiguous. V was cut by 1 base and J by 3 bases, with 10 bases left in between. CDR1 and CDR2 from the germline V gene are SGHNT and YYREEE (reference sequence). CDR3 length equals 14 residues. CDR3 region: CASSLSSLKETQYF. The CDR3 bases are TGTGCCAGCAGCTTGAGTAGCCTGAAAGAGACCCAGTACTTC.

Written as DNA, the CDR3 is TGTGCCAGCGGGACTAGAAACACCGGGGAGCTGTTTTTT. It specifies CASGTRNTGELFF. This chain connects TRBV28 to TRBJ2-2, with 8 bases aligning to TRBD2. The length of the CDR3 is 13 residues. Germline V gene sequence: CDR1 MDHEN, CDR2 SYDVKM. V lost 8 bases to trimming and J lost 2 bases; unmatched junction nucleotides: 1.

The gene calls are TRBV7-8 and TRBJ1-2; TRBD1 aligns across 8 bases. The CDR3 runs 13 residues. V was pared by 5 bases and J by 3 bases, with 2 bases of the junction left unmatched. Germline-derived CDR1 and CDR2 are SGHVS and FQNEAQ. CDR3 in DNA: TGTGCCAGCAGCCCGGACAGGGACTATGGCTACACCTTC. Its protein is CASSPDRDYGYTF. The variable domain in full, with the rest retrieved from reference TRBV7-8 and TRBJ1-2, is GAGVSQSPRYKVAKRGQDVALRCDPISGHVSLFWYQQALGQGPEFLTYFQNEAQLDKSGLPSDRFFAERPEGSVSTLKIQRTQQEDSAVYLCASSPDRDYGYTFGSGTRLTVV.

The V call is TRBV12-3 or TRBV12-4, the J call TRBJ1-2; D not certain. CDR3 length: 12 residues. The V gene lost 0 bases and the J gene lost 8 bases, with 7 bases spanning the gap. The CDR3 DNA reads as TGTGCCAGCAGTTTAGCGGCAGAAGGCTACACCTTC. Encoded protein: CASSLAAEGYTF.

The chain couples TRBV2 to TRBJ2-7; D perhaps matches TRBD1 (6 bases). The V end lost 7 bases, the J end lost 5 bases, and 15 bases lay between the germline ends. The CDR3 is made up of 13 amino acids. Germline V gene data show CDR1 as SNHLY and CDR2 as FYNNEI. This chain's CDR3 is CASTLFRDNEQYF. The CDR3 nucleotides read TGTGCCAGCACGCTTTTCCGGGACAACGAGCAGTACTTC.

The chain links TRBV24-1 to TRBJ2-1; 10 bases map to TRBD2. Trimming at V came to 4 bases and at J to 11 bases, leaving 16 bases not matched to a gene. The CDR3 loop spans 17 amino acids. Germline-derived CDR1 and CDR2 are KGHDR and SFDVKD. The CDR3 DNA follows: TGTGCCACCAGTGACCAAAGTGGACTAGCGGCCTCCTGGAAGCAGTTCTTC. It specifies CATSDQSGLAASWKQFF.

This clone appeared once. The V and J genes are TRBV5-1 and TRBJ1-3; TRBD1 aligns across 7 bases. Germline loops: CDR1 SGHRS, CDR2 YFSETQ. Germline trimming cut 5 bases from V and 5 bases from J; bases unmatched to any gene: 7. This CDR3 has 14 residues. In DNA form, the CDR3 reads TGCGCCAGCAGTCCCGGTAGGGGGCGAAACACCATATATTTT. It translates to CASSPGRGRNTIYF. Together with reference TRBV5-1 and TRBJ1-3, the CDR3 gives the full variable domain: KAGVTQTPRYLIKTRGQQVTLSCSPISGHRSVSWYQQTPGQGLQFLFEYFSETQRNKGNFPGRFSGRQFSNSRSEMNVSTLELGDSALYLCASSPGRGRNTIYFGEGSWLTVV.